The entry below describes one T cell receptor (beta chain). The antigen is undetermined. The data belong to a study of CXCR3-negative and CXCR3-positive naive CD8 T cells. Turning to the study itself: Sequencing brought in approximately 140 million TRB reads altogether, and each library got about 1.5 +/- 0.3 million. General study findings and limits: Within a donor, both naive subsets shared TRBV-TRBJ usage, unlike memory cells. Diversity in memory CD8+ cells fell much lower than the comparably high levels seen in both naive subsets. It was found that naive subsets had comparable surface CD5, and TCR strength was inferred from TRB CDR3 properties.

UMI labels and 5' RACE were used to prepare the TRB cDNA libraries. TCRdb re-called the 5' RACE reads and gives one entry per CDR3 protein, without DNA. The sample spans about 120,000 distinct CDR3 sequences; the ten largest clones claim approximately 0.29%. The germline V gene encodes CDR1 SEHNR and CDR2 FQNEAQ (reference sequence). The CDR3 is 15 amino acids. The chain carries TRBV7-9 and TRBJ2-7. This sequence was found in a human donor in good health. Some clones in this sample may be carry-over from other donors' samples. Material: naive CXCR3- CD8+ T cells from blood. Specified subset: CD45RO-CCR7+CD27+CD95- naive CD8+ T cells lacking CXCR3 (TNR3-). CDR3 protein: CASSRKDRASYEQYF. The complete variable domain, with remaining parts taken from reference TRBV7-9 and TRBJ2-7, reads DTGVSQNPRHKITKRGQNVTFRCDPISEHNRLYWYRQTLGQGPEFLTYFQNEAQLEKSRLLSDRFSAERPKGSFSTLEIQRTEQGDSAMYLCASSRKDRASYEQYFGPGTRLTVT.